This note documents a single T cell receptor (beta chain) sequence. Its antigen is undetermined. Regarding time point: patch test 1, 2 weeks after DPC sensitization. The treatment here: therapeutic diphenylcyclopropenone sensitization with weekly scalp DPC. It was from unfractionated whole blood that total RNA was extracted. People who gave samples had alopecia, were 18 to 70 years old, and were suitable for DPC. This sample is part of a study of human T cells and chemical hapten exposure. Findings and caveats of the study: Expanded TCRs grouped into significantly more large CDR3 similarity clusters than controls produced.

TCRdb re-analysed the RACE reads in MiXCR, keeping a single row per CDR3 protein. This sample has 40,000 to 65,000 distinct CDR3 sequences, with 11% found just once. Per the germline V gene, CDR1 is SNHLY and CDR2 is FYNNEI. After removal of 7 bases from V and 3 bases from J, the junction contained 4 bases not matched to a gene. The CDR3 has 14 residues. The source was whole blood, collected in connection with sensitization to the hapten diphenylcyclopropenone (DPC). The origin of this receptor is a woman in her 40s with alopecia areata. Some clones in this sample may be carry-over from other donors' samples. This chain connects TRBV2 to TRBJ2-1; 9 nucleotides agree with TRBD1. CDR3 residues: CASNTGQGYNEQFF. The CDR3 nucleotides are TGTGCCAGCAATACGGGACAGGGCTACAATGAGCAGTTCTTC.